This entry features one TCR beta chain sequence. Profiled with immunoSEQ multiplex PCR; TCRdb holds only in-frame clones, not every one. The data hold fewer than 75,000 clones, with roughly 92% observed a single time. These data come from a study of blood T cell repertoires in COVID-19. The CDR3 extends over 18 amino acids. V shed 2 bases, J shed 0 bases, and the junction held 8 bases outside the gene matches. CDR1 and CDR2 from the germline V gene are LGHDT and YNNKEL (reference sequence). Material for sequencing was peripheral blood. The sequence was collected from a middle-aged man with active COVID-19. V is TRBV3-1 (or the pseudogene TRBV3-2) and J is TRBJ2-1; 9 bases match TRBD2. The CDR3 DNA reads TGTGCCAGCAGCCAAACCAGACTAGCGGATTACTCCTACAATGAGCAGTTCTTC. It is translated as CASSQTRLADYSYNEQFF.